This TCR beta chain derives from a study of OX40 agonist ivuxolimab in advanced cancers. Study summary: Hepatocellular carcinoma, melanoma, renal cell or head and neck cancer occurred in dose-escalation patients.

V dropped 1 base and J dropped 0; count of bases not matched to a gene: 2. The germline gives CDR1 SGHRS, CDR2 YFSETQ. The length of the CDR3 is 17 residues. Method: immunoSEQ multiplex PCR; TCRdb's copy keeps in-frame clones and lacks some. The sample has some 37,000 clones, 65% to 85% seen once. This TCR was sampled from an adult with an advanced solid tumor such as melanoma, head and neck, liver or kidney cancer. The V and J genes are TRBV5-1 and TRBJ2-6; 9 nucleotides align to TRBD2. This sample comprised CD4+ or CD8+ T cells sorted from blood, obtained in a trial of the OX40 agonist ivuxolimab. The CDR3 protein is CASSLSGGLSGANVLTF. The CDR3, as DNA: TGCGCCAGCAGCTTGAGCGGGGGGCTCTCTGGGGCCAACGTCCTGACTTTC.